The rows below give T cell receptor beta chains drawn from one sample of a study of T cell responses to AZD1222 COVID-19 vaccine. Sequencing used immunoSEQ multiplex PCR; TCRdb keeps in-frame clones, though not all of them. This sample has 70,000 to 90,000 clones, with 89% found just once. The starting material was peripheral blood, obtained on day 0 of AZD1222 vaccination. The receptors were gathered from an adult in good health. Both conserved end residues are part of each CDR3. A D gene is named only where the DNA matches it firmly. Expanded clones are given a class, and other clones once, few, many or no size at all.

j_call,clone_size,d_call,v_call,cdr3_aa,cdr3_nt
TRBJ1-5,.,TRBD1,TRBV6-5,CASSYSQGNQPQHF,TGTGCCAGCAGTTACTCACAGGGGAATCAGCCCCAGCATTTT
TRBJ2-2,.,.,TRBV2,CASRQRGTGELFF,TGTGCCAGCAGACAAAGGGGCACCGGGGAGCTGTTTTTT
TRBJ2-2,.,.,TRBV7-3,CASSYQGNGELFF,TGTGCCAGCAGCTACCAAGGGAACGGGGAGCTGTTTTTT
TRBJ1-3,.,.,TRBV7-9,CASSFYSGNTIYF,TGTGCCAGCAGCTTCTACTCTGGAAACACCATATATTTT
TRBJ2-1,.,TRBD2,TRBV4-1,CASSQVPGTSGPSDSYNEQFF,TGCGCCAGCAGCCAAGTGCCAGGGACTAGCGGGCCCAGCGATAGTTACAATGAGCAGTTCTTC
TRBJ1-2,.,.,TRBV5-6,CASSTGVYGYTF,TGTGCCAGCAGCACGGGAGTTTATGGCTACACCTTC
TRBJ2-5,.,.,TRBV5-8,CASSLGRVEETQYF,TGTGCCAGCAGCTTGGGCAGGGTTGAAGAGACCCAGTACTTC
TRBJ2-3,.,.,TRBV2,CASRDVADTQYF,TGTGCCAGCAGGGACGTCGCAGATACGCAGTATTTT
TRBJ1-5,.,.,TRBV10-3,CAIAAGSSNQPQHF,TGTGCCATCGCGGCCGGAAGTAGCAATCAGCCCCAGCATTTT
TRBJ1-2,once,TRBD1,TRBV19,CASSIGQGAADYGYTF,TGTGCCAGTAGTATCGGACAGGGGGCTGCCGACTATGGCTACACCTTC
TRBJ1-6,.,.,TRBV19,CATRPRDNSPLHF,TGTGCCACCAGACCCAGGGATAATTCACCCCTCCACTTT
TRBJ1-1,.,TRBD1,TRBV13,CASSSVTGTGSGNTEAFF,TGTGCCAGCAGCTCCGTTACCGGGACAGGGTCTGGGAACACTGAAGCTTTCTTT
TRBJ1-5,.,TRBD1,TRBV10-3,CAISSKGGAGQPQHF,TGTGCCATCAGCTCAAAAGGGGGCGCGGGTCAGCCCCAGCATTTT
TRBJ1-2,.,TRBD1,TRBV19,CASTGQGSSGYTF,TGTGCCAGTACGGGACAGGGGTCGTCTGGCTACACCTTC
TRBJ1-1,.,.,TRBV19,CASSIEGGLVGTEAFF,TGTGCCAGTAGTATCGAGGGGGGGCTGGTGGGCACTGAAGCTTTCTTT
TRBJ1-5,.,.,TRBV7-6,CASSLLQGSQPQHF,TGTGCCAGCAGCTTATTGCAGGGGAGTCAGCCCCAGCATTTT
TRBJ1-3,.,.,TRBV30,CAWTGTGNTIYF,TGTGCCTGGACAGGGACTGGAAACACCATATATTTT
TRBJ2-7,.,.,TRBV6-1,CASSEFLGASYEQYF,TGTGCCAGCAGTGAATTTCTGGGGGCCTCCTACGAGCAGTACTTC
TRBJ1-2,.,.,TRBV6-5,CATEGGNYGYTF,TGTGCCACTGAAGGAGGCAACTATGGCTACACCTTC
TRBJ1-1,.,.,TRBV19,CASSMDGKAFF,TGTGCCAGTAGTATGGACGGAAAAGCTTTCTTT
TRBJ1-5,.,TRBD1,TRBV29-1,CSFQTGDSNQPQHF,TGCAGCTTCCAGACAGGGGATAGCAATCAGCCCCAGCATTTT
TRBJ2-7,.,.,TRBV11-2,CASSPRNPPYEQYF,TGTGCCAGCAGCCCACGGAATCCTCCCTACGAGCAGTACTTC
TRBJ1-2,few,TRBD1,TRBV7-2,CASSFLPGQAYLGNYGYTF,TGTGCCAGCAGCTTTTTACCGGGACAGGCCTACCTAGGGAACTATGGCTACACCTTC
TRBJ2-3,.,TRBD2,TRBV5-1,CASSSEGGSDTQYF,TGCGCCAGCAGTTCGGAGGGAGGGAGCGATACGCAGTATTTT
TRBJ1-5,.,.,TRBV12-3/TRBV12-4,CASSGLDQPQHF,TGTGCCAGCAGCGGACTCGATCAGCCCCAGCATTTT
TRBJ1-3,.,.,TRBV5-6,CASSFYSPGRGNTIYF,TGTGCCAGCAGCTTCTATTCGCCGGGTCGGGGAAACACCATATATTTT
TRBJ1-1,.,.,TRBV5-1,CASTEGTDAEAFF,TGCGCCAGCACCGAAGGGACGGACGCTGAAGCTTTCTTT
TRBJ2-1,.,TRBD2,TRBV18,CASSPPAGTRYNEQFF,TGTGCCAGCTCACCACCGGCAGGGACTAGGTATAATGAGCAGTTCTTC
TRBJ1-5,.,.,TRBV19,CASSIRQADQPQHF,TGTGCCAGTAGTATTCGTCAGGCTGATCAGCCCCAGCATTTT
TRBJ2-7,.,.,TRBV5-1,CASSFQGGYEQYF,TGCGCCAGCAGCTTCCAGGGCGGATACGAGCAGTACTTC
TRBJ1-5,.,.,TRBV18,CASSPQGAPNQPQHF,TGTGCCAGCTCACCACAGGGTGCCCCAAATCAGCCCCAGCATTTT
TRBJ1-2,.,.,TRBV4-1,CASSQDHWGYTF,TGCGCCAGCAGCCAAGATCATTGGGGCTACACCTTC
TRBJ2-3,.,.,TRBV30,CAWKGVGVITDTQYF,TGTGCCTGGAAAGGGGTGGGAGTTATCACAGATACGCAGTATTTT
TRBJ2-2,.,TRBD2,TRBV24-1,CATGGENTGELFF,TGTGCCACCGGGGGGGAGAACACCGGGGAGCTGTTTTTT
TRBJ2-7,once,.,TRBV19,CASSIRQGSSYEQYF,TGTGCCAGTAGTATTCGTCAGGGGAGCTCCTACGAGCAGTACTTC
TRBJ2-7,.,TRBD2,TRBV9,CASSVDYGLAGGLKHF,TGTGCCAGCAGCGTAGACTACGGACTAGCGGGAGGACTAAAACACTTC
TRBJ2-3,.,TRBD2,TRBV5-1,CASSPQRGITDTQYF,TGCGCCAGCAGCCCCCAGCGGGGGATCACAGATACGCAGTATTTT
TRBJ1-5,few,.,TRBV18,CASSPEDLGGQPQHF,TGTGCCAGCTCACCAGAGGACCTCGGAGGACAGCCCCAGCATTTT
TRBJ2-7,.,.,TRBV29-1,CSVAGAGYEQYF,TGCAGCGTTGCCGGGGCAGGGTACGAGCAGTACTTC
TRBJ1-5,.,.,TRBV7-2,CASSLDGINQPQHF,TGTGCCAGCAGCTTAGACGGGATCAATCAGCCCCAGCATTTT
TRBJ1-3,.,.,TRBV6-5,CASSHDGGPGNTIYF,TGTGCCAGCAGTCATGACGGTGGGCCTGGAAACACCATATATTTT
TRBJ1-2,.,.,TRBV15,CATSREARGQGGYTF,TGTGCCACCAGCAGAGAGGCCAGGGGACAAGGTGGCTACACCTTC
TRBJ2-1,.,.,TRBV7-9,CASSQWRNFIYEQFF,TGTGCCAGCAGCCAGTGGCGGAATTTCATCTATGAGCAGTTCTTC
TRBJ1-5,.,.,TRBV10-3,CAIRGGGDQPQHF,TGTGCCATCAGGGGGGGCGGGGATCAGCCCCAGCATTTT
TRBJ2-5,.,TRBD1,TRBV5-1,CASTKEGGRETQYF,TGCGCCAGCACCAAGGAAGGGGGCCGGGAGACCCAGTACTTC
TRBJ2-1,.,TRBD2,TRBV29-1,CSVEDPLALTSGRDYNEQFF,TGCAGCGTTGAAGATCCCCTGGCCCTAACTAGCGGGAGGGACTACAATGAGCAGTTCTTC
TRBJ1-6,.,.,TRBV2,CASSVGNSPLHF,TGTGCCAGCAGTGTTGGGAATTCACCCCTCCACTTT
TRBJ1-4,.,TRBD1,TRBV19,CASTGGGEGTNEKLFF,TGTGCCAGTACAGGGGGCGGAGAGGGAACTAATGAAAAACTGTTTTTT
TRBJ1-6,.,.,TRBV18,CASSRVDSPLHF,TGTGCCAGCTCCCGGGTGGATTCACCCCTCCACTTT
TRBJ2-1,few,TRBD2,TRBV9,CASSRLAGGYSYNEQFF,TGTGCCAGCAGCCGGCTAGCGGGAGGTTACTCCTACAATGAGCAGTTCTTC
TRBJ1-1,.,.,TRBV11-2,CASSFSTEAFF,TGTGCCAGCAGCTTTAGTACTGAAGCTTTCTTT
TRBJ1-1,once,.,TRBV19,CATGSRDTEAFF,TGTGCCACTGGATCGAGGGACACTGAAGCTTTCTTT
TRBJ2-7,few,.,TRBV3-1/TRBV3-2,CASSQDGGGFEQYF,TGTGCCAGCAGCCAAGATGGAGGGGGCTTCGAGCAGTACTTC
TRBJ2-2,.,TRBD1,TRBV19,CASSGTGGWTGELFF,TGTGCCAGTAGCGGGACAGGGGGCTGGACCGGGGAGCTGTTTTTT
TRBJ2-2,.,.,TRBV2,CASSEWLVITGELFF,TGTGCCAGCAGTGAGTGGTTAGTCATCACCGGGGAGCTGTTTTTT